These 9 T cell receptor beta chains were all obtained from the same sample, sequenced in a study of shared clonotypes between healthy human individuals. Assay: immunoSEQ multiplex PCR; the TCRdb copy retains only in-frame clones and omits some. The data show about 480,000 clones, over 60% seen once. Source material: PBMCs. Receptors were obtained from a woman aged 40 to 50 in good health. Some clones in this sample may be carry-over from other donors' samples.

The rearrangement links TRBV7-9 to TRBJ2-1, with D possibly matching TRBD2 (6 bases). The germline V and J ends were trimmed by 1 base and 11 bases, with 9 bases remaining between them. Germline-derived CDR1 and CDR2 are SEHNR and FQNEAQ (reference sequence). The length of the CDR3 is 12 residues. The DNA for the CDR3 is TGTGCCAGCAGCTTAGTCCGGGAGAAGCAGTTCTTC. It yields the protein CASSLVREKQFF.

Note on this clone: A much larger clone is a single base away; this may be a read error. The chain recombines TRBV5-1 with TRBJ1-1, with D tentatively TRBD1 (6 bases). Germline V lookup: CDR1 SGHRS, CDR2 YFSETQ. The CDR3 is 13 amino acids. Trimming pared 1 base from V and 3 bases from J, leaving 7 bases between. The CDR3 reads CASSLRGDTEAFF. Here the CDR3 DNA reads TGCGCCAGCAGCTTGAGGGGGGACACTGAAGCTTTCTTT. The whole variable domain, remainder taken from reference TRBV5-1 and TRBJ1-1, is KAGVTQTPRYLIKTRGQQVTLSCSPISGHRSVSWYQQTPGQGLQFLFEYFSETQRNKGNFPGRFSGRQFSNSRSEMNVSTLELGDSALYLCASSLRGDTEAFFGQGTRLTVV.

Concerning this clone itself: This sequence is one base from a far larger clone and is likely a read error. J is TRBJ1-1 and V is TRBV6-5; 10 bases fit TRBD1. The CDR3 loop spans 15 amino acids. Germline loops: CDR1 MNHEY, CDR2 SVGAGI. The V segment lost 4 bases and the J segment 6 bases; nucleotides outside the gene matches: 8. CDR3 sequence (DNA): TGTGCCAGCAGTTCGGGACAGGGGTTTTACGCTGAAGCTTTCTTT. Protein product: CASSSGQGFYAEAFF.

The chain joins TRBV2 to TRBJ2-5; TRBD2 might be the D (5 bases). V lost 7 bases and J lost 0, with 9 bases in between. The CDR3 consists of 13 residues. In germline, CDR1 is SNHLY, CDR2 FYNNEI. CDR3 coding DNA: TGTGCCAGCATGCCAGCGGACCAAGAGACCCAGTACTTC. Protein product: CASMPADQETQYF.

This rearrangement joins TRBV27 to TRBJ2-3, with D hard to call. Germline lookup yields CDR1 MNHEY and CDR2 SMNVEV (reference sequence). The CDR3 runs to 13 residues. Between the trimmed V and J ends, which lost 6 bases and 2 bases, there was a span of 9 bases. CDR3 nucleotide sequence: TGTGCCAGCAGCCGGATCCCCACAGATACGCAGTATTTT. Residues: CASSRIPTDTQYF.

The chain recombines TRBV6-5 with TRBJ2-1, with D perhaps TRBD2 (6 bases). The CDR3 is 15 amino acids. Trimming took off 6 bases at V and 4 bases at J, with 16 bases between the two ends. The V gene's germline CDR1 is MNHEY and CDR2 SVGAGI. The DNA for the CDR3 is TGTGCCAGCAGACGAGGCGGGATGAGATACAATGAGCAGTTCTTC. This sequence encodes CASRRGGMRYNEQFF.

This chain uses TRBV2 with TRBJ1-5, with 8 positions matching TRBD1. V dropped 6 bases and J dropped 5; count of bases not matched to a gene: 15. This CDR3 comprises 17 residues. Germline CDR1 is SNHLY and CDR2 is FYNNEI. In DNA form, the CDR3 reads TGTGCCAGCAGCTCCGTCCCGGGACAGGTCCGATATCAGCCCCAGCATTTT. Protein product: CASSSVPGQVRYQPQHF.

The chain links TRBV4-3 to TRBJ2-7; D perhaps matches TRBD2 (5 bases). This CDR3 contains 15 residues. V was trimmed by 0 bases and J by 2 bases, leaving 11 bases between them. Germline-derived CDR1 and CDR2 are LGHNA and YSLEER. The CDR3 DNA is TGCGCCAGCAGCCAAGAAGCTAGCCGAGCCTACGAGCAGTACTTC. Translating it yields CASSQEASRAYEQYF.

CDR3 protein: CASSPRGGAGANVLTF. The CDR3 DNA sequence: TGCGCCAGCAGCCCAAGGGGGGGGGCTGGGGCCAACGTCCTGACTTTC. The V call is TRBV10-2, the J call TRBJ2-6; TRBD2 is a possible D gene (7 bases). The V and J ends lost 6 bases and 2 bases respectively, with 14 bases between them. Germline loops: CDR1 WSHSY, CDR2 SAAADI. The CDR3 sequence is 16 residues long.